This entry features one T cell receptor (beta chain) sequence. Its antigen is unknown. The data were obtained in a study of sequential checkpoint blockade in melanoma. Study information: After both sequences, patients received maintenance nivolumab. TCRβ was sequenced from DNA of 91 pretreatment tumors. Whole-study findings and limits: Tumor T-cell fraction and clonality correlated with PD-L1 and CD8+ counts.

Treatment defined: randomized to nivolumab then ipilimumab (arm A) or the reverse (arm B). Sequencing used immunoSEQ multiplex PCR; TCRdb keeps in-frame clones, though not all of them. The data hold 40,000 or so clones, with over 30% observed a single time. Sequenced material: tumor tissue (inferred from file names), taken from a patient given nivolumab and ipilimumab in sequence. The TCR sequence derives from a human donor with melanoma.

CDR3 amino acids: CASTPGQGVRNTEAFF. The CDR3 region has the DNA TGTGCCAGTACCCCGGGACAGGGGGTGAGGAACACTGAAGCTTTCTTT. This chain joins TRBV19 and TRBJ1-1; TRBD1 aligns across 11 bases. Germline-derived CDR1 and CDR2 are LNHDA and SQIVND (reference sequence). The junction had 8 bases not matched to a gene; V was cut back by 7 bases and J by 1 base. This CDR3 comprises 16 residues.